What follows are 29 T cell receptor beta chains derived from one specimen sequenced in a study of OX40 agonist ivuxolimab in advanced cancers. Clones were read by immunoSEQ multiplex PCR, and TCRdb kept only the in-frame ones, dropping some. Found here are around 100,000 clones, 86% of them singletons; the top ten hold more than 5.5%. Here the sequenced sample was CD4+ or CD8+ T cells sorted from blood, taken in a trial of the OX40 agonist ivuxolimab. The receptors stem from an adult with an advanced solid tumor such as melanoma, head and neck, liver or kidney cancer.

The rearrangement joins TRBV4-1 to TRBJ1-2; D might be TRBD1 (5 bases). Looked up from germline, CDR1 is MGHRA and CDR2 is YSYEKL. The CDR3 has 13 residues. V lost 1 base, J lost 7 bases, and 10 bases lay in between. The CDR3 region is CASSQGGGGGYTF. In nucleotides, the CDR3 is TGCGCCAGCAGCCAAGGGGGGGGAGGTGGCTACACCTTC.

The chain has TRBV27 and TRBJ2-7; no firm D call. The CDR3 is made up of 14 amino acids. V gave up 5 bases and J gave up 5 bases, with 16 bases separating them. Germline V CDR1 and CDR2: MNHEY, SMNVEV (reference sequence). CDR3 sequence reads: CASSRTALGNEQYF. The CDR3, as DNA: TGTGCCAGCAGTCGGACGGCCTTAGGGAACGAGCAGTACTTC.

CDR3 sequence: CASGFMNTEAFF. In nucleotides, the CDR3 is TGTGCTAGTGGTTTCATGAACACTGAAGCTTTCTTT. J is TRBJ1-1 and V is TRBV12-5, with unresolved D. Trimming removed 3 bases from V and 0 bases from J, with 2 bases in between. CDR1 LGHNT and CDR2 FRNRAP come from the germline V gene. The CDR3 is 12 amino acids.

The chain employs TRBV23-1 and TRBJ2-1, with 13 positions matching TRBD2. TRBV23-1 carries the ORF label, with uncertain function. CDR3 length equals 21 residues. V lost 4 bases to trimming and J lost 0 bases; unmatched junction nucleotides: 15. CDR3 protein: CASSPRTSGSGTGGSYNEQFF. The DNA of the CDR3 is TGCGCCAGCAGTCCCCGGACTAGCGGGAGTGGAACGGGAGGCTCCTACAATGAGCAGTTCTTC.

The rearrangement joins TRBV6-6 to TRBJ1-1, with TRBD1 as a possible D gene (5 bases). This CDR3 region has 15 residues. The ends were cut back, 5 bases at V and 1 base at J, with 14 bases in the middle. CDR1 and CDR2 from the germline V gene are MNHNY and SVGAGI (reference sequence). CDR3 loop: CASSLPDTTNTEAFF. The CDR3 coding sequence is TGTGCCAGCAGTCTTCCGGACACTACGAACACTGAAGCTTTCTTT.

The chain has TRBV13 and TRBJ1-1; perhaps TRBD1 as D (5 bases). The CDR3 length is 15 residues. V lost 3 bases to trimming and J lost 1 base, with 12 bases between them. The germline V gene encodes CDR1 PRHDT and CDR2 FYEKMQ (reference sequence). The CDR3 region is CASSLNRDRNTEAFF. The CDR3 DNA reads as TGTGCCAGCAGCTTGAACCGGGACCGGAACACTGAAGCTTTCTTT. Combining the CDR3 with reference TRBV13 and TRBJ1-1 gives the whole variable domain AAGVIQSPRHLIKEKRETATLKCYPIPRHDTVYWYQQGPGQDPQFLISFYEKMQSDKGSIPDRFSAQQFSDYHSELNMSSLELGDSALYFCASSLNRDRNTEAFFGQGTRLTVV.

The rearrangement joins TRBV11-1 to TRBJ2-3; 7 positions agree with TRBD1. CDR3 length: 16 amino acids. V shed 5 bases, J shed 3 bases, and the junction held 11 bases outside the gene matches. Germline V lookup: CDR1 SGHAT, CDR2 FQDESV (reference sequence). Here the CDR3 reads CASSPNRGGRTDTQYF. The DNA for the CDR3 is TGTGCCAGCAGCCCAAACAGGGGTGGGCGGACAGATACGCAGTATTTT.

This clone showed up just once. The chain carries TRBV5-6 and TRBJ2-1; TRBD2 agrees at 13 bases. After removal of 5 bases from V and 7 bases from J, the junction contained 9 bases not matched to a gene. The CDR3 spans 16 residues. Germline V gives CDR1 SGHDT, CDR2 YYEEEE. DNA of the CDR3: TGTGCCAGCAGACTCCGGACTAGCGGGGGTCCTAATGAGCAGTTCTTC. This sequence encodes CASRLRTSGGPNEQFF. Complete variable domain (other parts from reference TRBV5-6 and TRBJ2-1): DAGVTQSPTHLIKTRGQQVTLRCSPKSGHDTVSWYQQALGQGPQFIFQYYEEEERQRGNFPDRFSGHQFPNYSSELNVNALLLGDSALYLCASRLRTSGGPNEQFFGPGTRLTVL.

This rearrangement joins TRBV6-5 to TRBJ2-5; D ambiguous. CDR1 and CDR2 (germline): MNHEY, SVGAGI. This CDR3 has 14 residues. V lost 2 bases and J 7 bases, leaving 14 bases between the germline ends. The CDR3 loop reads CASSYRALMGTQYF. For the CDR3, the DNA is TGTGCCAGCAGTTACCGGGCCCTAATGGGGACCCAGTACTTC.

The chain combines TRBV7-9 with TRBJ2-1; no clear D gene. The CDR3 spans 17 residues. V was shortened by 2 bases and J by 9 bases, with 23 bases between the two germline ends. The V gene's germline CDR1 is SEHNR and CDR2 FQNEAQ (reference sequence). The CDR3 DNA sequence: TGTGCCAGCAGCTTATCCCTTATTATCCTGAAGGGTCCTGAGCAGTTCTTC. This codes for CASSLSLIILKGPEQFF.

The chain recombines TRBV7-3 with TRBJ1-2; D might be TRBD1 (5 bases). CDR3 length equals 13 residues. The germline gives CDR1 SGHTA, CDR2 FQGTGA. V was cut by 0 bases and J by 8 bases, with 10 bases left in between. CDR3 bases: TGTGCCAGCAGCTTAACTCCAGGGAACGGCTACACCTTC. It yields the protein CASSLTPGNGYTF. The whole variable domain, filled in from reference TRBV7-3 and TRBJ1-2, reads GAGVSQTPSNKVTEKGKYVELRCDPISGHTALYWYRQSLGQGPEFLIYFQGTGAADDSGLPNDRFFAVRPEGSVSTLKIQRTERGDSAVYLCASSLTPGNGYTFGSGTRLTVV.

The chain links TRBV6-1 to TRBJ2-7, with D possibly matching TRBD2 (6 bases). Germline V CDR1 and CDR2: MNHNS, SASEGT. V lost 4 bases and J 0 bases, leaving 22 bases between the germline ends. The CDR3 is made up of 18 amino acids. This chain's CDR3 is CASSVFIGSGGNSYEQYF. CDR3 nucleotide sequence: TGTGCCAGCAGTGTATTCATCGGTAGCGGCGGGAACTCCTACGAGCAGTACTTC.

The gene calls are TRBV6-5 and TRBJ1-2; D is uncertain. The CDR3 extends over 11 amino acids. Germline V gives CDR1 MNHEY, CDR2 SVGAGI. Trimming shortened V by 5 bases and J by 7 bases, and 8 bases separated the two germline ends. DNA for the CDR3: TGTGCCAGCAGTGATGACATTGGCTACACCTTC. It is translated as CASSDDIGYTF.

V gene TRBV29-1 combines with J gene TRBJ2-5; no reliable D call. V was clipped by 1 base and J by 2 bases, with 8 bases between them. CDR1 SQVTM and CDR2 ANQGSEA come from the germline V gene. This CDR3 comprises 13 residues. The CDR3 is CSVEGRQQETQYF. CDR3 DNA sequence: TGCAGCGTTGAAGGGCGGCAGCAAGAGACCCAGTACTTC. The whole variable domain, remainder taken from reference TRBV29-1 and TRBJ2-5, is SAVISQKPSRDICQRGTSLTIQCQVDSQVTMMFWYRQQPGQSLTLIATANQGSEATYESGFVIDKFPISRPNLTFSTLTVSNMSPEDSSIYLCSVEGRQQETQYFGPGTRLLVL.

The rearrangement links TRBV5-4 to TRBJ1-1; the D is unclear. The ends were cut back, 4 bases at V and 4 bases at J, with 11 bases in the middle. Germline lookup yields CDR1 SGHNT and CDR2 YYREEE (reference sequence). The CDR3 extends over 13 amino acids. The CDR3 nucleotides are TGTGCCAGCAGCCAAGTAGGGATCACTGAAGCTTTCTTT. Protein sequence: CASSQVGITEAFF.

V gene TRBV7-3 combines with J gene TRBJ2-1; a weak D match, TRBD1 (5 bases). The CDR3 sequence is 13 residues long. The germline V gene has CDR1 SGHTA and CDR2 FQGTGA. V was cut by 2 bases and J by 8 bases, with 10 bases left in between. As DNA, the CDR3 is TGTGCCAGCAGCTTAGCAGGGATGGATGAGCAGTTCTTC. Its protein is CASSLAGMDEQFF.

This rearrangement joins TRBV11-2 to TRBJ2-1; TRBD2 matches 9 bases. Germline CDR1 SGHAT, CDR2 FQNNGV. Trimming took 5 bases from V and 0 from J; bases not matched to a gene: 5. The CDR3 sequence is 16 residues long. CDR3: CASSRTSVSSYNEQFF. Here the CDR3 DNA reads TGTGCCAGCAGCCGGACTAGCGTAAGCTCCTACAATGAGCAGTTCTTC.

The V gene is TRBV7-3, the J gene TRBJ2-1, with 11 nucleotides matching TRBD2. V lost 2 bases to trimming and J lost 0 bases; unmatched junction nucleotides: 12. The CDR3 contains 20 residues. Looked up from germline, CDR1 is SGHTA and CDR2 is FQGTGA. The CDR3 DNA reads TGTGCCAGCAGCTTAGGTGTCCGACTAGCGGGGTCGAGCTCCTACAATGAGCAGTTCTTC. Its protein is CASSLGVRLAGSSSYNEQFF.

The V gene is TRBV4-2, the J gene TRBJ1-2; the match to TRBD1 covers 7 bases. The CDR3 covers 16 residues. Germline V gene lookup returns CDR1 LGHNA and CDR2 YNFKEQ. V lost 0 bases, J lost 4 bases, and 8 bases stayed unmatched. The CDR3 protein is CASSQDYRTGPYGYTF. The CDR3 nucleotides are TGTGCCAGCAGCCAAGATTATCGGACAGGCCCCTATGGCTACACCTTC.

The chain links TRBV7-3 to TRBJ2-5; 9 bases fit TRBD2. The length of the CDR3 is 14 residues. Trimming took 2 bases from V and 8 from J; bases not matched to a gene: 6. The germline gives CDR1 SGHTA, CDR2 FQGTGA. The CDR3 loop is CASSLDGSGRTQYF. The CDR3 bases are TGTGCCAGCAGCTTAGATGGTAGCGGGAGAACCCAGTACTTC.

A few counts support this clone. This rearrangement joins TRBV28 to TRBJ1-4, with D possibly matching TRBD1 (6 bases). Trimming left V 3 bases short and J 8 bases short, with 13 bases between. Germline CDR1 MDHEN, CDR2 SYDVKM. The CDR3 is made up of 14 amino acids. The CDR3 bases are TGTGCCAGCAGTTTTGGTGGGGGCCGGGAAAAACTGTTTTTT. Amino acid sequence: CASSFGGGREKLFF.

J is TRBJ2-1 and V is TRBV11-2; 8 nucleotides agree with TRBD2. The CDR3 is 13 residues long. In germline, CDR1 is SGHAT, CDR2 FQNNGV. V shed 2 bases and J 6 bases; nucleotides not matched to a gene: 0. CDR3 in DNA: TGTGCCAGCAGCTTAAGCGGGGGCAATGAGCAGTTCTTC. Amino acids: CASSLSGGNEQFF. Variable domain in full (rest from reference TRBV11-2 and TRBJ2-1): EAGVAQSPRYKIIEKRQSVAFWCNPISGHATLYWYQQILGQGPKLLIQFQNNGVVDDSQLPKDRFSAERLKGVDSTLKIQPAKLEDSAVYLCASSLSGGNEQFFGPGTRLTVL.

V is TRBV30 and J is TRBJ1-5; TRBD1 might be the D (6 bases). The CDR3 length is 13 residues. Trimming shortened V by 4 bases and J by 7 bases, and 14 bases separated the two germline ends. In germline, CDR1 is GTSNPN, CDR2 SVGIG (reference sequence). CDR3 region: CAWNGGQGQPQHF. DNA of the CDR3: TGTGCCTGGAACGGGGGGCAAGGGCAGCCCCAGCATTTT. Full variable domain (outside the CDR3, taken from reference TRBV30 and TRBJ1-5): SQTIHQWPATLVQPVGSPLSLECTVEGTSNPNLYWYRQAAGRGLQLLFYSVGIGQISSEVPQNLSASRPQDRQFILSSKKLLLSDSGFYLCAWNGGQGQPQHFGDGTRLSIL.

The gene calls are TRBV7-2 and TRBJ2-5, with D perhaps TRBD2 (5 bases). CDR1 is SGHTA and CDR2 is FQGNSA in the germline V gene. The V end lost 2 bases, the J end lost 2 bases, and 15 bases lay between the germline ends. This CDR3 spans 16 amino acids. The chain's CDR3 is CASSLNPPGIQETQYF. DNA of the CDR3: TGTGCCAGCAGCTTAAACCCACCGGGAATTCAAGAGACCCAGTACTTC.

The chain combines TRBV7-3 with TRBJ2-1; 12 bases agree with TRBD2. The CDR3 is 19 amino acids. J lost 3 bases, V lost 0 bases, and 9 bases had no gene match. CDR1 and CDR2 (germline): SGHTA, FQGTGA. CDR3 sequence: CASSLTGLAGGPGYNEQFF. DNA of the CDR3: TGTGCCAGCAGCTTAACGGGGCTAGCGGGAGGGCCCGGCTACAATGAGCAGTTCTTC. The variable domain in full, with the rest retrieved from reference TRBV7-3 and TRBJ2-1, is GAGVSQTPSNKVTEKGKYVELRCDPISGHTALYWYRQSLGQGPEFLIYFQGTGAADDSGLPNDRFFAVRPEGSVSTLKIQRTERGDSAVYLCASSLTGLAGGPGYNEQFFGPGTRLTVL.

The V call is TRBV2, the J call TRBJ1-2; D is undetermined. Germline V gene sequence: CDR1 SNHLY, CDR2 FYNNEI. The length of the CDR3 is 16 residues. The germline V and J ends were trimmed by 4 bases and 5 bases, with 20 bases remaining between them. CDR3: CASSVGSPDSGYGYTF. The CDR3 region has the DNA TGTGCCAGCAGTGTAGGGAGCCCGGACTCGGGATATGGCTACACCTTC.

The chain uses TRBV11-2 and TRBJ2-7; D gene unclear. CDR3 length: 16 amino acids. Deletions cut 6 bases from V and 0 bases from J, with 18 bases between. Looked up from germline, CDR1 is SGHAT and CDR2 is FQNNGV. CDR3 sequence (DNA): TGTGCCAGCAGTCATGGCAATAGGCTGAGCTCCTACGAGCAGTACTTC. Amino acid sequence: CASSHGNRLSSYEQYF.

A single count supports this clone. The chain is built from TRBV4-1 and TRBJ2-1; 12 bases line up with TRBD2. V shed 0 bases and J 4 bases; nucleotides not matched to a gene: 7. Germline V gene lookup returns CDR1 MGHRA and CDR2 YSYEKL. CDR3 size: 18 residues. The DNA of the CDR3 is TGCGCCAGCAGCCAAGAGCCCCCTCTAGCGGGAGGGTACAATGAGCAGTTCTTC. As protein: CASSQEPPLAGGYNEQFF.

The V call is TRBV19, the J call TRBJ2-1; maybe TRBD2 (6 bases). V gave up 2 bases and J gave up 3 bases, with 11 bases separating them. In germline, CDR1 is LNHDA, CDR2 SQIVND (reference sequence). The length of the CDR3 is 15 residues. The DNA of the CDR3 is TGTGCCAGTAGTATATCGGGGAGGCTCTACAATGAGCAGTTCTTC. Amino acid sequence: CASSISGRLYNEQFF.